The rows below give T cell receptor beta chains drawn from one sample of a study of control samples from healthy donors and cancer patients. TCRdb's copy holds only in-frame clones and misses some; the assay was immunoSEQ multiplex PCR. Altogether 350,000 to 450,000 clones are present, approximately 90% being singletons, with the ten largest covering roughly 6.4%. The sequenced material came from PBMCs. The receptors were sampled from a man aged 40-50 years with head and neck cancer. The CDR3 runs from the conserved cysteine through the conserved F or W. The D gene is left open where the match is weak. The size entry is marked missing in some rows and otherwise reads once, few, many or a size class.

D: TRBD2
V: TRBV7-2
J: TRBJ2-7
size: NA
DNA: TGTGCCAGCAGCACCGGGACTAGTCCCTACGAGCAGTACTTC
CDR3: CASSTGTSPYEQYF

D: NA
V: TRBV5-6
J: TRBJ2-5
size: NA
DNA: TGTGCCAGCATCTCTCTGGCAGCCCGGATGGGGGAGACCCAGTACTTC
CDR3: CASISLAARMGETQYF

D: TRBD1
V: TRBV29-1
J: TRBJ1-2
size: NA
DNA: TGCAGCGTTCATGGACAGGGAGAGAACTATGGCCACACCTTC
CDR3: CSVHGQGENYGHTF

D: NA
V: TRBV21-1
J: TRBJ2-1
size: NA
DNA: TGTGCCAGCACCAGACTAGCAGGGGGTTTAGATGAGCAGTTCTTC
CDR3: CASTRLAGGLDEQFF

D: NA
V: TRBV28
J: TRBJ2-7
size: NA
DNA: TGTGCCAGCAGTTTCCCAGGGGGCGGGCGGACTAGCAGTTACGAGCAGTACTTC
CDR3: CASSFPGGGRTSSYEQYF

D: NA
V: TRBV27
J: TRBJ1-6
size: once
DNA: TGTGCCAGCAGTTTATCGTCCCAATCACCCCTCCACTTT
CDR3: CASSLSSQSPLHF

D: NA
V: TRBV24-1
J: TRBJ1-1
size: NA
DNA: TGTGCCACCAGTGATCCAGGACAGTCTGAAGCTTTCTTT
CDR3: CATSDPGQSEAFF

D: NA
V: TRBV30
J: TRBJ1-1
size: NA
DNA: TGTGCCTGGAGTCTACAGACGGGCACTGAAGCTTTCTTT
CDR3: CAWSLQTGTEAFF

D: NA
V: TRBV6-5
J: TRBJ1-5
size: NA
DNA: TGTGCCAGCAGAACCGGGAGCAATCAGCCCCAGCATTTT
CDR3: CASRTGSNQPQHF

D: NA
V: TRBV4-1
J: TRBJ2-1
size: NA
DNA: TGCGCCAGCAGCCCCCGGGACGGAACCTACAATGAGCAGTTCTTC
CDR3: CASSPRDGTYNEQFF

D: NA
V: TRBV7-9
J: TRBJ2-5
size: NA
DNA: TGTGCCAGCAGCTTAGTGGGCCGGGAGACCCAGTACTTC
CDR3: CASSLVGRETQYF

D: TRBD2
V: TRBV12-3/TRBV12-4
J: TRBJ2-3
size: NA
DNA: TGTGCCAGCAGGCCCCAACTAGCGGGTACGCAGTATTTT
CDR3: CASRPQLAGTQYF

D: NA
V: TRBV28
J: TRBJ1-6
size: once
DNA: TGTGCCAGCAGTTTTCCGGGTTCACCCCTCCACTTT
CDR3: CASSFPGSPLHF

D: NA
V: TRBV11-3
J: TRBJ2-3
size: NA
DNA: TGTGCCAGCAGCTTAGGGGGGAGCACAGATACGCAGTATTTT
CDR3: CASSLGGSTDTQYF

D: TRBD2
V: TRBV7-9
J: TRBJ2-5
size: NA
DNA: TGTGCCAGCAGCCCGGGACTAGCCGGGGAGACCCAGTACTTC
CDR3: CASSPGLAGETQYF

D: TRBD2
V: TRBV7-8
J: TRBJ2-1
size: once
DNA: TGTGCCAGCAGCCCGGGGAGGGGACTAGAGTTCTTC
CDR3: CASSPGRGLEFF

D: NA
V: TRBV5-8
J: TRBJ1-4
size: NA
DNA: TGTGCCAGCAGCTTGGCCGGTAGTAACAGTAATGAAAAACTGTTTTTT
CDR3: CASSLAGSNSNEKLFF

D: NA
V: TRBV30
J: TRBJ2-5
size: NA
DNA: TGTGCCTGGAGTGTACCGCGGCCGATGAGTGCGACCCAGTACTTC
CDR3: CAWSVPRPMSATQYF

D: NA
V: TRBV6-5
J: TRBJ2-3
size: NA
DNA: TGTGCCAGCAGTTATGGGCAGGGTGATCGAGATACGCAGTATTTT
CDR3: CASSYGQGDRDTQYF

D: NA
V: TRBV7-3
J: TRBJ1-4
size: once
DNA: TGTGCCAGCAGCTTAACCCCTGCGTCGGGGCCTAATGAAAAACTGTTTTTT
CDR3: CASSLTPASGPNEKLFF

D: NA
V: TRBV6-1
J: TRBJ2-1
size: NA
DNA: TGTGCCAGCAGTGAAGGGTGGGGCCGGAGCTCCTACAATGAGCAGTTCTTC
CDR3: CASSEGWGRSSYNEQFF

D: TRBD1
V: TRBV27
J: TRBJ1-1
size: NA
DNA: TGTGCCAGCAGTTTAGGAGCAGGGGGTACTGAAGCTTTCTTT
CDR3: CASSLGAGGTEAFF

D: NA
V: TRBV5-5
J: TRBJ2-7
size: once
DNA: TGTGCCAGCATCCCCATTAGTGACTACTTCTACGAGCAGTGCTTC
CDR3: CASIPISDYFYEQCF

D: NA
V: TRBV5-1
J: TRBJ2-3
size: NA
DNA: TGCGCCAGCAAAGGACTCGGTGGGGATACGCAGTATTTT
CDR3: CASKGLGGDTQYF

D: NA
V: TRBV3-1/TRBV3-2
J: TRBJ2-2
size: NA
DNA: TGTGCCAGCAGCCAAGGGACCGGGGAGCTGTTTTTT
CDR3: CASSQGTGELFF

D: NA
V: TRBV30
J: TRBJ1-6
size: NA
DNA: TGTGCCTGGAGTGTCGGTGGGGGCGGACTCCACTTT
CDR3: CAWSVGGGGLHF

D: NA
V: TRBV30
J: TRBJ2-1
size: NA
DNA: TGTGCCTGGAGTGCTCGTAACGAGCAGTTCTTC
CDR3: CAWSARNEQFF

D: NA
V: TRBV6-2/TRBV6-3
J: TRBJ2-5
size: NA
DNA: TGTGCCAGCAGTAAGACGCGCCAGGCAGCAGAGACCCAGTACTTC
CDR3: CASSKTRQAAETQYF

D: NA
V: TRBV5-1
J: TRBJ1-1
size: NA
DNA: TGCGCCAGCACCTTCAACACTGAAGCTTTCTTT
CDR3: CASTFNTEAFF

D: NA
V: TRBV9
J: TRBJ2-7
size: NA
DNA: TGTGCCAGCAGCCCTAGTCCCGCAGGGATCGGCGAGCAGTACTTC
CDR3: CASSPSPAGIGEQYF

D: NA
V: TRBV3-1/TRBV3-2
J: TRBJ1-4
size: NA
DNA: TGTGCCAGCAGCCCGGAGGGCAGGGGAATCGAAAAACTGTTTTTT
CDR3: CASSPEGRGIEKLFF